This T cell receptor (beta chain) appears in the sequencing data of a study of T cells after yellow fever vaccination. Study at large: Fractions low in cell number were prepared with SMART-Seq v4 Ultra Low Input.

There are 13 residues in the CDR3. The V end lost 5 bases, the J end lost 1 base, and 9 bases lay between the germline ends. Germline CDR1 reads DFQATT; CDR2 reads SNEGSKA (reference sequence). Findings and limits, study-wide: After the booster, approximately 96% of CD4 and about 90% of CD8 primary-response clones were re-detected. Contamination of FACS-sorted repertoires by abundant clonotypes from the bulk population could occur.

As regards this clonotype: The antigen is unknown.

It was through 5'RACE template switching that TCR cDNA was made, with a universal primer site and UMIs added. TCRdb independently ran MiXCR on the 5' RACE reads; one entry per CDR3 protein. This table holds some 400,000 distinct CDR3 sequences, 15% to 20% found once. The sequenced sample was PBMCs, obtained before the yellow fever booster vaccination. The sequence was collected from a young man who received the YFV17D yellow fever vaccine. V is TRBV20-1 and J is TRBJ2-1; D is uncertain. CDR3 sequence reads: CSAPRPSYNEQFF. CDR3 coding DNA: TGCAGTGCTCCCAGGCCATCCTACAATGAGCAGTTCTTC.